The 3 T cell receptor beta chains below come from one sample, sequenced in a study of blood T cell repertoires in COVID-19. Profiled with immunoSEQ multiplex PCR; TCRdb holds only in-frame clones, not every one. The sample consists of some 60,000 clones, almost 90% of them appearing once. Sample: peripheral blood. These receptors were collected from a man aged 55 to 70 with acute or convalescent COVID-19.

This chain joins TRBV11-2 and TRBJ1-1; no clear D gene. Trimming left V 1 base short and J 4 bases short, with 7 bases between. The CDR3 is 13 residues long. Germline-derived CDR1 and CDR2 are SGHAT and FQNNGV. The CDR3 sequence is CASSLVGVTEAFF. In DNA, the CDR3 is TGTGCCAGCAGCTTAGTAGGAGTCACTGAAGCTTTCTTT.

This sequence joins TRBV20-1 and TRBJ1-6; 9 bases agree with TRBD1. This CDR3 has 18 amino acids. The V gene end was trimmed by 3 bases and the J gene end by 7 bases; junction bases not matched to a gene: 16. The germline CDR1 and CDR2 sequences are DFQATT and SNEGSKA (reference sequence). The CDR3 protein is CSASGGQGMSPENSPLHF. CDR3 nucleotide sequence: TGCAGTGCTAGTGGGGGACAGGGTATGTCACCGGAGAATTCACCCCTCCACTTT.

The CDR3 DNA reads TGCGCCAGCAGCTTTAATAGCGGTAACACCGGGGAGCTGTTTTTT. This encodes CASSFNSGNTGELFF. The chain joins TRBV5-1 to TRBJ2-2, with D possibly matching TRBD2 (6 bases). The CDR3 loop spans 15 amino acids. Germline loops: CDR1 SGHRS, CDR2 YFSETQ. V lost 2 bases, J lost 2 bases, and 10 bases lay in between.